This T cell receptor beta chain was profiled in a study of cytomegalovirus exposure and HLA in healthy donors. Study findings and constraints: Researchers reported from a later analysis that most CMV-associated TCR beta chains appeared HLA-restricted.

This clone was seen more than once but under ten times. What it recognizes is unknown. Germline V gene sequence: CDR1 MNHNY, CDR2 SVGAGI (reference sequence). V gave up 2 bases and J gave up 8 bases, with 9 bases separating them. The CDR3 contains 13 residues. Primers: 60 Vbeta forward and 13 Jbeta reverse. Sequencing was performed with immunoSEQ multiplex PCR; in TCRdb, only in-frame clones are kept and a portion is missing. The data contain about 130,000 clones, roughly 80% of them singletons. The sequenced sample consisted of PBMCs. V gene TRBV6-6 combines with J gene TRBJ1-4; weak D call: TRBD1 (5 bases). The receptor was derived from a male donor in good health and CMV-seronegative. CDR3 nucleotide sequence: TGTGCCAGCAGTTACGCGGGGCAGGAAAAACTGTTTTTT. It codes for CASSYAGQEKLFF.